This is a list of T cell receptor beta chains from one sample in a study of radiotherapy plus CTLA-4 blockade in lung cancer. The data were produced by immunoSEQ multiplex PCR, yet TCRdb's version contains in-frame clones alone and is incomplete. The table has tens of thousands of clones, under 85% seen once. The specimen was peripheral blood, collected from a patient treated with radiotherapy plus ipilimumab. The receptors stem from a human donor with non-small cell lung cancer that progressed on radiotherapy plus ipilimumab. The CDR3 runs from the conserved cysteine through the conserved F or W. A D gene is named only where the DNA matches it firmly. Not all rows give a size; the values are once, few, many and, for expanded clones, a class.

TRBJ1-2	.	TRBD1	TRBV7-9	TGTGCCAGCCTCTCAGGGGGAGGAGGCTACACCTTC	CASLSGGGGYTF
TRBJ1-6	.	.	TRBV4-1	TGCGCCAGCAGCCAAGCGCCTCGATCCGGGGATAATTCACCCCTCCACTTT	CASSQAPRSGDNSPLHF
TRBJ1-1	.	.	TRBV6-5	TGTGCCAGCAGTCCTCGGGGGGGGCCAGAAGCTTTCTTT	CASSPRGGPEAFF
TRBJ2-7	once	.	TRBV2	TGTGCCAGCAGTGAGGGGGCAGGGCCGTTCTACGAGCAGTACTTC	CASSEGAGPFYEQYF
TRBJ1-5	.	.	TRBV6-6	TGTGCCAGCAGTTACTCGAAAGCGCGTGAGCCCCAGCATTTT	CASSYSKAREPQHF
TRBJ1-5	.	.	TRBV6-1	TGTGCCAGCACGGGAGGGTCTAGCAATCAGCCCCAGCATTTT	CASTGGSSNQPQHF
TRBJ1-5	.	.	TRBV27	TGTGCCAGCGGACTGACAGGCCCCGGTGGTCAGCCCCAGCATTTT	CASGLTGPGGQPQHF
TRBJ2-3	.	TRBD1	TRBV7-9	TGTGCCAGCAGCAGGTTACCCGGGACAGTCAGCACAGATACGCAGTATTTT	CASSRLPGTVSTDTQYF
TRBJ2-1	.	.	TRBV10-3	TGTGCCATCGCTAGCGTAACCTACAATGAGCAGTTCTTC	CAIASVTYNEQFF
TRBJ2-5	few	.	TRBV4-3	TGCGCCAGCAGCCAAGATAGGGAGAGGCCCCAAGAGACCCAGTACTTC	CASSQDRERPQETQYF
TRBJ1-4	.	TRBD1	TRBV4-2	TGTGCCAGCAGCCCTGGGACAGGGGGATCTAATGAAAAACTGTTTTTT	CASSPGTGGSNEKLFF
TRBJ1-2	.	.	TRBV5-4	TGTGCCAGCAGCTTAAATACCTATGGCTACACCTTC	CASSLNTYGYTF
TRBJ2-2	.	.	TRBV5-6	TGTGCCAGCAGCCGGATAGGGGGCACCGGGGAGCTGTTTTTT	CASSRIGGTGELFF
TRBJ2-2	.	.	TRBV6-1	TGTGCCAGCAGACTCAACAGGAACACCGGGGAGCTGTTTTTT	CASRLNRNTGELFF
TRBJ1-3	.	.	TRBV4-2	TGTGCCAGCAGCACCCGGGACTCTGGAAACACCATATATTTT	CASSTRDSGNTIYF
TRBJ2-1	.	TRBD1	TRBV19	TGTGCCAGTAGTAGATCCGGGACAGGGGGGAATGAGCAGTTCTTC	CASSRSGTGGNEQFF
TRBJ2-1	once	TRBD1	TRBV7-9	TGTGCCAGCAGCTTAGCCGGCAGGGGGCTTGTGGATGAGCAGTTCTTC	CASSLAGRGLVDEQFF
TRBJ2-5	.	TRBD1	TRBV19	TGTGCCAGTAGTAGTACAGGGGTCGAGACCCAGTACTTC	CASSSTGVETQYF
TRBJ1-3	.	TRBD1	TRBV5-6	TGTGCCAGCAGAATCGGACAGGGTGTAAACACCATATATTTT	CASRIGQGVNTIYF
TRBJ2-3	once	.	TRBV9	TGTGCCAGCAGCCCGACCCCCCAGGGCACAGATACGCAGTATTTT	CASSPTPQGTDTQYF
TRBJ1-1	.	.	TRBV28	TGTGCCAGCAGCAATCCTCCTATGAACACTGAAGCTTTCTTT	CASSNPPMNTEAFF
TRBJ2-7	.	.	TRBV18	TGTGCCAGCTCACGACCGACCGGGACACCCTACGAGCAGTACTTC	CASSRPTGTPYEQYF
TRBJ2-1	.	TRBD2	TRBV6-5	TGTGCCAGCTCGAAATCAGCGGGAGGCAATGAGCAGTTCTTC	CASSKSAGGNEQFF
TRBJ2-1	once	TRBD1	TRBV5-1	TGCGCCAGCAGCCTGGGACAGGGGTTGAATGAGCAGTTCTTC	CASSLGQGLNEQFF
TRBJ2-1	.	.	TRBV4-3	TGCGCCAGCAGCCAGGCCGTGGAGGGAAATTACAATGAGCAGTTCTTC	CASSQAVEGNYNEQFF
TRBJ1-6	.	.	TRBV19	TGTGCCAGTGCCGAAGGAAGCTCCTATAATTCACCCCTCCACTTT	CASAEGSSYNSPLHF
TRBJ2-7	.	TRBD1	TRBV5-4	TGTGCCAGCAGCAGTGCAGGGGGTCTCTTCTACGAGCAGTACTTC	CASSSAGGLFYEQYF
TRBJ2-7	.	.	TRBV6-5	TGTGCCAGCAGTAGGTTCCAGGGCGAGCAGTACTTC	CASSRFQGEQYF
TRBJ2-1	.	TRBD1	TRBV7-3	TGTGCCAGCAGCCAGGGACAGGGGGCGTCCAATGAGCAGTTCTTC	CASSQGQGASNEQFF
TRBJ2-1	.	.	TRBV7-2	TGTGCCAGCAGCCCATACAGTGTTGAGGGTGAGCAGTTCTTC	CASSPYSVEGEQFF
TRBJ2-7	.	.	TRBV21-1	TGTGCCAGCAGCAAAGCGCTAGGGATTAAGATCTCCTACGAGCAGTACTTC	CASSKALGIKISYEQYF
TRBJ1-3	.	.	TRBV28	TGTGCCAGCACCAGGACGTACTCTGGAAACACCATATATTTT	CASTRTYSGNTIYF
TRBJ2-7	few	.	TRBV7-2	TGTGCCAGCAGCTTAGAGGGCCAGGGAACCTACGAGCAGTACTTC	CASSLEGQGTYEQYF
TRBJ2-3	few	.	TRBV5-8	TGTGCCAGCAGCTTGGTGGGCTACCCATTGCAGTATTTT	CASSLVGYPLQYF
TRBJ1-1	.	TRBD1	TRBV6-5	TGTGCCAGCAGTTACACAGGGGGACGGACTGAAGCTTTCTTT	CASSYTGGRTEAFF
TRBJ1-6	.	.	TRBV2	TGTGCCAGCTTCGAACAGGACTCCGGTTCACCCCTCCACTTT	CASFEQDSGSPLHF
TRBJ2-1	.	TRBD2	TRBV4-2	TGTGCCAGCAGCCAAGATGGTCTAGCGGGATTAGGCAATGAGCAGTTCTTC	CASSQDGLAGLGNEQFF
TRBJ1-4	.	.	TRBV14	TGTGCCAGCAGCCAAGACCCCGGAGAAAAGGACGAGGGTAATGAAAAACTGTTTTTT	CASSQDPGEKDEGNEKLFF
TRBJ2-2	few	.	TRBV15	TGTGCCACCAGCAAGGGGTCCGGGGAGCTGTTTTTT	CATSKGSGELFF